One sample yielded the 26 T cell receptor beta chains listed below, sequenced in a study of shared clonotypes between healthy human individuals. Naive CD8 cells were CD45RO-negative, positively selected for CCR7, excluding terminally differentiated effector memory CD45RA+ cells. The protocol was immunoSEQ multiplex PCR, while the TCRdb copy is restricted to in-frame clones and leaves out a portion. The top ten hold 1.2% of the sample, which has about 2 million clones, about 95% seen once. What was sequenced was naive CD8+ T cells sorted from blood. Every receptor here comes from a man in his late teens or twenties in good health.

This chain uses TRBV2 with TRBJ2-1; D perhaps matches TRBD2 (7 bases). Trimming removed 8 bases at V and 2 bases at J, with 13 bases between. The CDR3 is 14 amino acids. Germline V gives CDR1 SNHLY, CDR2 FYNNEI. CDR3: CASAAGAAYNEQFF. CDR3 DNA: TGTGCCAGCGCTGCGGGGGCGGCCTACAATGAGCAGTTCTTC.

This sequence joins TRBV10-1 and TRBJ2-2, with unresolved D. The CDR3 is 12 amino acids. V was pared by 2 bases and J by 6 bases, with 4 bases between. CDR1 and CDR2 (germline): WNHNN, SYGVQD (reference sequence). This chain's CDR3 is CASSETAGELFF. The DNA for the CDR3 is TGCGCCAGCAGTGAGACCGCCGGGGAGCTGTTTTTT.

The CDR3 DNA reads as TGTGCCAGCAGTTACCCCGGCTCCTACAATGAGCAGTTCTTC. Protein: CASSYPGSYNEQFF. The rearrangement joins TRBV6-5 to TRBJ2-1; D is unclear. Trimming cost V 2 bases and J 0 bases, with 5 bases left between them. There are 14 residues in the CDR3. Germline V gene sequence: CDR1 MNHEY, CDR2 SVGAGI.

A single count supports this clone. The chain combines TRBV6-5 with TRBJ1-1; D ambiguous. CDR1 and CDR2 from the germline V gene are MNHEY and SVGAGI. Trimming stripped 0 bases from V and 3 bases from J, with 8 bases between. The CDR3 totals 14 residues. CDR3: CASSYSDKDTEAFF. The CDR3 DNA is TGTGCCAGCAGTTACTCCGACAAGGACACTGAAGCTTTCTTT.

V gene TRBV9 combines with J gene TRBJ2-7; no reliable D call. Germline V gene lookup returns CDR1 SGDLS and CDR2 YYNGEE. Trimming took off 0 bases at V and 1 base at J, with 8 bases between the two ends. This CDR3 spans 14 amino acids. In DNA form, the CDR3 reads TGTGCCAGCAGCGTAGAGCTCGATTCCTACGAGCAGTACTTC. The encoded protein is CASSVELDSYEQYF.

This chain joins TRBV27 and TRBJ1-5; D perhaps matches TRBD1 (5 bases). This CDR3 has 14 amino acids. The germline V gene encodes CDR1 MNHEY and CDR2 SMNVEV (reference sequence). Trimming removed 7 bases at V and 4 bases at J, with 14 bases between. In nucleotides, the CDR3 is TGTGCCAGCAATTGGGCAGGGACTAATCAGCCCCAGCATTTT. Translation gives CASNWAGTNQPQHF.

This rearrangement joins TRBV6-5 to TRBJ2-3, with a possible D match to TRBD1 (5 bases). Trimming took 0 bases from V and 3 from J, leaving 10 bases between them. CDR3 size: 15 residues. CDR1 and CDR2 from the germline V gene are MNHEY and SVGAGI. The CDR3 is CASSYSITGTDTQYF. The CDR3 DNA follows: TGTGCCAGCAGTTACTCGATTACAGGAACAGATACGCAGTATTTT.

The J gene is TRBJ1-6, the V gene TRBV30; tentative D call: TRBD1 (5 bases). The ends were cut back, 1 base at V and 6 bases at J, with 16 bases in the middle. The CDR3 sequence is 16 residues long. CDR1 and CDR2 (germline): GTSNPN, SVGIG (reference sequence). The CDR3 region has the DNA TGTGCCTGGAGTGAAAAGGGGTTCTTGGGTAATTCACCCCTCCACTTT. Residues: CAWSEKGFLGNSPLHF.

The chain recombines TRBV7-3 with TRBJ2-1, with 8 bases that match TRBD2. The CDR3 covers 14 residues. V shed 5 bases and J 5 bases; nucleotides not matched to a gene: 5. Germline-derived CDR1 and CDR2 are SGHTA and FQGTGA. For the CDR3, the DNA is TGTGCCAGCAGCGCCTTCGGGGGGGACAATGAGCAGTTCTTC. Translating gives CASSAFGGDNEQFF.

The rearrangement joins TRBV30 to TRBJ2-5, with D possibly TRBD2 on 6 matching bases. The V gene lost 0 bases and the J gene lost 3 bases, with 8 bases spanning the gap. CDR1 is GTSNPN, CDR2 SVGIG, per germline (reference sequence). The CDR3 has 13 amino acids. CDR3 sequence: CAWSVGGKETQYF. Written as DNA, the CDR3 is TGTGCCTGGAGTGTTGGGGGGAAAGAGACCCAGTACTTC.

The J gene is TRBJ2-7, the V gene TRBV27; D not certain. Germline V gene lookup returns CDR1 MNHEY and CDR2 SMNVEV (reference sequence). The CDR3 is made up of 13 amino acids. The germline V and J ends were trimmed by 2 bases and 3 bases, with 8 bases remaining between them. CDR3 in DNA: TGTGCCAGCAGTTTAACGGATTACTACGAGCAGTACTTC. As protein: CASSLTDYYEQYF.

The gene calls are TRBV7-2 and TRBJ2-7; D could derive from TRBD1 or TRBD2 (6 bases each). V was shortened by 8 bases and J by 3 bases, with 17 bases between the two germline ends. The CDR3 loop spans 14 amino acids. The V gene's germline CDR1 is SGHTA and CDR2 FQGNSA. The CDR3 loop is CASSKGGPLYEQYF. For the CDR3, the DNA is TGTGCCAGCTCAAAGGGGGGCCCCCTCTACGAGCAGTACTTC.

The chain joins TRBV27 to TRBJ2-2; TRBD1 aligns across 7 bases. Looked up from germline, CDR1 is MNHEY and CDR2 is SMNVEV (reference sequence). Germline trimming cut 3 bases from V and 4 bases from J; bases unmatched to any gene: 11. There are 17 residues in the CDR3. The chain's CDR3 is CASSFIRGGGFTGELFF. CDR3 in DNA: TGTGCCAGCAGTTTTATACGAGGGGGCGGGTTCACCGGGGAGCTGTTTTTT.

V gene TRBV6-6 combines with J gene TRBJ2-2; TRBD2 matches 10 bases. The CDR3 has 15 amino acids. CDR1 MNHNY and CDR2 SVGAGI come from the germline V gene (reference sequence). The J segment lost 7 bases and the V segment lost 2 bases, leaving 4 bases of the junction unmatched. This chain's CDR3 is CASSYVASGSGELFF. The CDR3 nucleotides are TGTGCCAGCAGTTACGTGGCTAGCGGGAGCGGGGAGCTGTTTTTT.

The chain carries TRBV6-1 and TRBJ1-2; possible D gene TRBD1, 5 bases. Germline CDR1 MNHNS, CDR2 SASEGT. CDR3 length: 10 amino acids. The CDR3 nucleotides are TGTGGAATAGGGGCGAGTGGCTACACCTTC. This encodes CGIGASGYTF.

V gene TRBV11-3 combines with J gene TRBJ2-7, with D tentatively TRBD1 (6 bases). CDR3 length: 13 amino acids. Germline V gives CDR1 SGHNT, CDR2 YENEEA. V lost 3 bases and J lost 7, with 13 bases in between. In nucleotides, the CDR3 is TGTGCCAGCAGCTTCGATCCGAGGGGGGAGCAGTACTTC. Protein sequence: CASSFDPRGEQYF. Full variable domain (rest looked up from reference TRBV11-3 and TRBJ2-7): EAGVVQSPRYKIIEKKQPVAFWCNPISGHNTLYWYLQNLGQGPELLIRYENEEAVDDSQLPKDRFSAERLKGVDSTLKIQPAELGDSAVYLCASSFDPRGEQYFGPGTRLTVT.

The chain combines TRBV6-5 with TRBJ2-5; 7 bases match TRBD1. Germline lookup yields CDR1 MNHEY and CDR2 SVGAGI. Unmatched junction bases numbered 7, after V lost 7 bases and J lost 2 bases. The CDR3 runs to 14 residues. The CDR3 loop is CASKLTGYQETQYF. Here the CDR3 DNA reads TGTGCCAGCAAACTGACAGGGTATCAAGAGACCCAGTACTTC.

The chain is built from TRBV27 and TRBJ2-7, with 7 bases that match TRBD1. J was trimmed by 0 bases and V by 4 bases; bases with no gene match: 6. The length of the CDR3 is 15 residues. CDR1 and CDR2 from the germline V gene are MNHEY and SMNVEV (reference sequence). The CDR3 region is CASSSPGGPSYEQYF. In DNA form, the CDR3 reads TGTGCCAGCAGTTCCCCAGGGGGACCCTCCTACGAGCAGTACTTC.

The chain recombines TRBV6-6 with TRBJ2-7; 7 bases map to TRBD1. From germline, CDR1 is MNHNY and CDR2 SVGAGI (reference sequence). V was pared by 6 bases and J by 0 bases, with 8 bases of the junction left unmatched. The CDR3 has 15 residues. The CDR3 bases are TGTGCCAGCAGGGGAGACAGGGAGAGCTCCTACGAGCAGTACTTC. Protein: CASRGDRESSYEQYF.

The V gene is TRBV28, the J gene TRBJ1-1, with TRBD1 matching 8 bases. This CDR3 has 13 amino acids. From germline, CDR1 is MDHEN and CDR2 SYDVKM. The trim removed 8 bases at V and 3 bases at J, leaving 5 bases unmatched. The CDR3 is CASGQGLDTEAFF. The CDR3 bases are TGTGCCAGCGGACAGGGTCTGGACACTGAAGCTTTCTTT. Drawing the rest from reference TRBV28 and TRBJ1-1, the complete variable domain is DVKVTQSSRYLVKRTGEKVFLECVQDMDHENMFWYRQDPGLGLRLIYFSYDVKMKEKGDIPEGYSVSREKKERFSLILESASTNQTSMYLCASGQGLDTEAFFGQGTRLTVV.

This chain joins TRBV6-5 and TRBJ1-1, with TRBD1 matching over 7 bases. CDR3 length equals 14 residues. The germline V gene has CDR1 MNHEY and CDR2 SVGAGI. V shed 4 bases, J shed 4 bases, and the junction held 6 bases outside the gene matches. As DNA, the CDR3 is TGTGCCAGCAGTTGGCGACAGGGAGGCACTGAAGCTTTCTTT. It encodes CASSWRQGGTEAFF.

The chain recombines TRBV7-9 with TRBJ2-7; a possible D gene is TRBD1 (5 bases). The CDR3 loop spans 13 amino acids. Germline V gene lookup returns CDR1 SEHNR and CDR2 FQNEAQ (reference sequence). With 5 bases removed from V and 9 bases from J, the gap between germline ends came to 17 bases. CDR3 DNA sequence: TGTGCCAGCAGCCCCCCCGGACATCCAGGGCAGTACTTC. Protein product: CASSPPGHPGQYF.

The chain has TRBV7-9 and TRBJ2-7, with a possible D match to TRBD2 (6 bases). The CDR3 runs to 14 residues. Looked up from germline, CDR1 is SEHNR and CDR2 is FQNEAQ (reference sequence). The V end was cut by 1 base, the J end by 5 bases, with 12 bases between. The CDR3 nucleotides are TGTGCCAGCAGCTTAGGGGGACTCCCCAACGAGCAGTACTTC. Protein sequence: CASSLGGLPNEQYF.

The rearrangement uses TRBV6-6 and TRBJ1-5, with 8 bases aligning to TRBD1. CDR3 size: 15 residues. V lost 6 bases and J lost 2; bases outside the gene matches: 6. In germline, CDR1 is MNHNY, CDR2 SVGAGI (reference sequence). DNA of the CDR3: TGTGCCAGCAGCTCGCAGGGGGCAGGCAATCAGCCCCAGCATTTT. As protein: CASSSQGAGNQPQHF.

Of note for this clone: Within the sample, other DNA sequences also encode this same CDR3. The chain couples TRBV6-5 to TRBJ1-3; D not resolved. CDR3 length equals 13 residues. Trimming shortened V by 0 bases and J by 4 bases, and 4 bases separated the two germline ends. Germline values: CDR1 MNHEY, CDR2 SVGAGI. The CDR3 nucleotides are TGTGCCAGCAGTTACTCGGGGGGAAACACCATATATTTT. It specifies CASSYSGGNTIYF.

This clone was seen a few times. The rearrangement links TRBV11-2 to TRBJ2-2; the D is unclear. Germline V gene lookup returns CDR1 SGHAT and CDR2 FQNNGV. V dropped 3 bases and J dropped 0 bases, with 11 bases sitting between them. This CDR3 is built from 16 residues. CDR3 coding DNA: TGTGCCAGCAGCTTGGGTCCCCAAGCGAACACCGGGGAGCTGTTTTTT. Residues: CASSLGPQANTGELFF.